This T cell receptor beta chain was recorded in a study of CXCR3-negative and CXCR3-positive naive CD8 T cells. Study-wide findings and caveats: Memory cells diverged, while naive CXCR3-positive and CXCR3-negative cells had similar TRBV-TRBJ usage. TRB CDR3s were more hydrophobic in CXCR3-positive than in CXCR3-negative naive cells.

Germline values: CDR1 SNHLY, CDR2 FYNNEI. There are 14 residues in the CDR3. Researchers reported sorting every CD8+ T cell subset in triplicate, around 300,000 cells per sort. CD45RO-CCR7+CD27+CD95- cells counted as naive CD8+ T cells. UMI-labeled 5' RACE TRB cDNA libraries were prepared from the cells. TCRdb reanalyzed the 5' RACE reads, giving one entry per CDR3 protein sequence and no DNA. The sample table sets out roughly 63,000 distinct CDR3 sequences. With respect to this clonotype: What it binds is not known.

This receptor was identified in a human donor in good health. Some clones in this sample may be carry-over from other donors' samples. The sample was naive CXCR3+ CD8+ T cells from blood. The subset is: CD45RO-CCR7+CD27+CD95- naive CD8+ T cells expressing CXCR3 (TNR3+). The gene calls are TRBV2 and TRBJ1-1; the TRBD1 assignment by TCRdb is unverifiable without DNA. This CDR3 is CASRRGPMNTEAFF.